This passage covers 10 T cell receptor beta chains from one sample sequenced in a study of tumor-infiltrating lymphocytes in localized non-small cell lung cancer (TCRdb year 2021). Libraries were constructed by the immunoSEQ multiplex PCR assay. TCRdb stores this immuneACCESS table with in-frame sequences only. Part of the clones is absent; in the studies checked, under half of the shortfall reflects unresolved V genes, and no reason is known for the rest. Within this sample are 20,000 to 30,000 clones, with nearly 70% of them counted one time only. The ten largest make up around 15% of the sample. Specimen: lung tumor tissue. These receptors all come from a human donor with non-small cell lung cancer.

This clone was detected only once. This chain links TRBV7-9 with TRBJ2-3, with D maybe TRBD2 (6 bases). The CDR3 has 15 residues. Germline assignment: CDR1 SEHNR and CDR2 FQNEAQ (reference sequence). V was trimmed by 5 bases and J by 0 bases, leaving 12 bases between them. CDR3 loop: CASSRSGPSTDTQYF. CDR3 nucleotides: TGTGCCAGCAGCCGTAGCGGCCCTAGCACAGATACGCAGTATTTT.

This sequence joins TRBV7-9 and TRBJ2-7; D is ambiguous. The V gene's germline CDR1 is SEHNR and CDR2 FQNEAQ (reference sequence). Trimming took 5 bases from V and 5 from J, leaving 13 bases between them. The CDR3 runs to 13 residues. For the CDR3, the DNA is TGTGCCAGCAGCGCCGACACTGGAGACGAGCAGTACTTC. Its translation: CASSADTGDEQYF. The complete variable domain, with remaining parts taken from reference TRBV7-9 and TRBJ2-7, reads DTGVSQNPRHKITKRGQNVTFRCDPISEHNRLYWYRQTLGQGPEFLTYFQNEAQLEKSRLLSDRFSAERPKGSFSTLEIQRTEQGDSAMYLCASSADTGDEQYFGPGTRLTVT.

The chain recombines TRBV11-3 with TRBJ1-5; 7 bases match TRBD1. The CDR3 consists of 15 residues. Germline V lookup: CDR1 SGHNT, CDR2 YENEEA. Losses at the gene ends were 4 bases for V and 0 bases for J; bases not matched to a gene: 3. In nucleotides, the CDR3 is TGTGCCAGCAGCTCGACAGGGAATAGCAATCAGCCCCAGCATTTT. It is translated as CASSSTGNSNQPQHF.

Written as DNA, the CDR3 is TGTGCCAGCAGCCGCCCCAGCGGGGATGAGCAGTTCTTC. Amino acids: CASSRPSGDEQFF. The chain employs TRBV6-5 and TRBJ2-1; 7 nucleotides match TRBD2. The CDR3 runs to 13 residues. Trimming removed 6 bases from V and 8 bases from J; junction bases left unmatched: 7. Germline V lookup: CDR1 MNHEY, CDR2 SVGAGI.

This clone was seen a handful of times. The J gene is TRBJ1-1, the V gene TRBV5-4; maybe TRBD1 (5 bases). Trimming pared 4 bases from V and 5 bases from J, leaving 24 bases between. CDR3 size: 17 residues. Germline V lookup: CDR1 SGHNT, CDR2 YYREEE (reference sequence). CDR3 bases: TGTGCCAGCAGCCCTTGGGGCCCGGGACGGGGGTTTACTGAAGCTTTCTTT. This gives the protein CASSPWGPGRGFTEAFF. The full variable domain, completed using reference TRBV5-4 and TRBJ1-1, is ETGVTQSPTHLIKTRGQQVTLRCSSQSGHNTVSWYQQALGQGPQFIFQYYREEENGRGNFPPRFSGLQFPNYSSELNVNALELDDSALYLCASSPWGPGRGFTEAFFGQGTRLTVV.

This clone showed up just a few times. The genes are TRBV6-1 and TRBJ2-7; 9 nucleotides match TRBD1. Germline V gene sequence: CDR1 MNHNS, CDR2 SASEGT. V lost 7 bases to trimming and J lost 6 bases; unmatched junction nucleotides: 10. The CDR3 is 14 residues long. The CDR3 loop is CASIKQGAFSEQYF. The CDR3 DNA reads as TGTGCCAGCATTAAACAGGGGGCGTTTTCCGAGCAGTACTTC.

The chain links TRBV28 to TRBJ1-2; D is unclear. This CDR3 is built from 14 residues. Trimming shortened V by 4 bases and J by 6 bases, and 15 bases separated the two germline ends. Germline CDR1 is MDHEN and CDR2 is SYDVKM. In DNA form, the CDR3 reads TGTGCCAGCAGTTATTCTCCCGAACTTAATGGCTACACCTTC. As protein: CASSYSPELNGYTF.

The J gene is TRBJ2-3, the V gene TRBV9; D is undetermined. The ends were cut back, 4 bases at V and 4 bases at J, with 10 bases in the middle. Looked up from germline, CDR1 is SGDLS and CDR2 is YYNGEE. This CDR3 has 13 amino acids. The CDR3 nucleotides are TGTGCCAGCAGCAGCCATCGTTCAGATACGCAGTATTTT. Residues: CASSSHRSDTQYF. Looking up the rest from reference TRBV9 and TRBJ2-3 gives the full variable domain: DSGVTQTPKHLITATGQRVTLRCSPRSGDLSVYWYQQSLDQGLQFLIQYYNGEERAKGNILERFSAQQFPDLHSELNLSSLELGDSALYFCASSSHRSDTQYFGPGTRLTVL.

V is TRBV18 and J is TRBJ1-1; perhaps TRBD1 as D (6 bases). Germline V gene sequence: CDR1 KGHSH, CDR2 LQKENI. The CDR3 sequence is 14 residues long. Trimming stripped 3 bases from V and 3 bases from J, with 11 bases between. The CDR3 sequence: CASSPRDTDTEAFF. The DNA of the CDR3 is TGTGCCAGCTCACCTAGGGACACCGACACTGAAGCTTTCTTT.

This clone appeared a single time. V is TRBV29-1 and J is TRBJ2-1, with TRBD1 matching 7 bases. CDR1 is SQVTM and CDR2 is ANQGSEA in the germline V gene. The CDR3 totals 13 residues. With 5 bases clipped from V and 1 base from J, the junction kept 2 bases outside the gene matches. CDR3 nucleotide sequence: TGCAGCGTTTCAGGGGGATCCTACAATGAGCAGTTCTTC. Encoded protein: CSVSGGSYNEQFF.